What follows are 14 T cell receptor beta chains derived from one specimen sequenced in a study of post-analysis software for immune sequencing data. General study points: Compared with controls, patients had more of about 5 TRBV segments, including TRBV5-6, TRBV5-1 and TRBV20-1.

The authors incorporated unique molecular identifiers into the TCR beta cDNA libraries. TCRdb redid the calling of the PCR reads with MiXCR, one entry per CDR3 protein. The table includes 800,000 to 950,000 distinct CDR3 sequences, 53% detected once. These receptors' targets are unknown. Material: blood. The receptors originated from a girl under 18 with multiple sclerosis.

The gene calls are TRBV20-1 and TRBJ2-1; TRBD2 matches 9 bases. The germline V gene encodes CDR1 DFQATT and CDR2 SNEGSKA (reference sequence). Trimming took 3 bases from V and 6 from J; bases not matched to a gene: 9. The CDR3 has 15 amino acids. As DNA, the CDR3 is TGCAGTGCTAGTCGACCGGGACTAGCCGGCAATGAGCAGTTCTTC. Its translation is CSASRPGLAGNEQFF.

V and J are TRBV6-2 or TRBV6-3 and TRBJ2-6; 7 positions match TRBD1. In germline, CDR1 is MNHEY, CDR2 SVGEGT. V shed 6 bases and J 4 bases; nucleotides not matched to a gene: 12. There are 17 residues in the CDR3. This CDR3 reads CASRLSTQGSGANVLTF. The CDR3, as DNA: TGTGCCAGCAGGCTGTCCACACAGGGGTCCGGGGCCAACGTCCTGACTTTC.

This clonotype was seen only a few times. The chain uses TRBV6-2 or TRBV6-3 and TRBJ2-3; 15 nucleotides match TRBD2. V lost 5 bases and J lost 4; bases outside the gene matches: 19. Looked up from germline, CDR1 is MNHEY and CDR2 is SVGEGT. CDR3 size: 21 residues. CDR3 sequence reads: CASSNPIFGLAGGPLADTQYF. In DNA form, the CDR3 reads TGTGCCAGCAGTAACCCTATATTCGGACTAGCGGGAGGGCCCCTGGCAGATACGCAGTATTTT.

The CDR3 spells CSGGQGATGELFF. The CDR3 DNA sequence: TGCAGCGGGGGGCAGGGCGCCACCGGGGAGCTGTTTTTT. The V call is TRBV29-1, the J call TRBJ2-2; D may be TRBD1 (6 bases). The V end lost 7 bases, the J end lost 4 bases, and 13 bases lay between the germline ends. The CDR3 has 13 amino acids. Germline CDR1 SQVTM, CDR2 ANQGSEA.

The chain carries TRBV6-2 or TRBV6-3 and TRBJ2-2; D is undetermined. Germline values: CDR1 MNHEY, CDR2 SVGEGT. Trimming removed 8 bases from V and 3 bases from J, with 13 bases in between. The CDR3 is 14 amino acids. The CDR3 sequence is CASGLGIYTGELFF. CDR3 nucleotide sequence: TGTGCCAGCGGCCTGGGGATCTACACCGGGGAGCTGTTTTTT.

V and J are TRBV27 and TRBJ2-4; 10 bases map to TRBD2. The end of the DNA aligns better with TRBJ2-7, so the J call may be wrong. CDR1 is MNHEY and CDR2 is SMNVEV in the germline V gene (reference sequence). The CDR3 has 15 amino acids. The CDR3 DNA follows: TGTGCCAGCAGTAAATGGACTAGCGGACGGTACGAGCAGTACTTC. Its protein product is CASSKWTSGRYEQYF.

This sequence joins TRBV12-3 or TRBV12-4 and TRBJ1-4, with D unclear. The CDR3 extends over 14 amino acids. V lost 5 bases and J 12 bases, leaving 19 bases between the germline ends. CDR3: CASSLGSPTVELFF. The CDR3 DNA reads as TGTGCCAGCAGTCTCGGGTCCCCGACCGTGGAACTGTTTTTT.

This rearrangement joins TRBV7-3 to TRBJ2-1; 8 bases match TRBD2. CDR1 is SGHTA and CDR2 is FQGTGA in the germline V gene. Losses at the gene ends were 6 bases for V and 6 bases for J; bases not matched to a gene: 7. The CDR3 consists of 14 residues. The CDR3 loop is CASSMGLVGNEQFF. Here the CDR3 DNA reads TGTGCCAGCAGTATGGGACTAGTCGGCAATGAGCAGTTCTTC.

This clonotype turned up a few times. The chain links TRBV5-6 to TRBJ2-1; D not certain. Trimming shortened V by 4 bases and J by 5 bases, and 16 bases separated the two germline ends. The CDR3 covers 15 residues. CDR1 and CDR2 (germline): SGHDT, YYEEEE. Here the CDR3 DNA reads TGTGCCAGCAGCCGCCGCCTCCGCAAGGACAATGAGCAGTTCTTC. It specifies CASSRRLRKDNEQFF.

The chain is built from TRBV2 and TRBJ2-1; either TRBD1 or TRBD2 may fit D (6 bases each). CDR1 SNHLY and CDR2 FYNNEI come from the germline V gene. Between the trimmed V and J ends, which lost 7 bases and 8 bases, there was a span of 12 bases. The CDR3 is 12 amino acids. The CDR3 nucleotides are TGTGCCAGCATGAGGGGGGTGGATGAGCAGTTCTTC. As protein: CASMRGVDEQFF. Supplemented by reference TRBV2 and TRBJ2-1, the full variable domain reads EPEVTQTPSHQVTQMGQEVILRCVPISNHLYFYWYRQILGQKVEFLVSFYNNEISEKSEIFDDQFSVERPDGSNFTLKIRSTKLEDSAMYFCASMRGVDEQFFGPGTRLTVL.

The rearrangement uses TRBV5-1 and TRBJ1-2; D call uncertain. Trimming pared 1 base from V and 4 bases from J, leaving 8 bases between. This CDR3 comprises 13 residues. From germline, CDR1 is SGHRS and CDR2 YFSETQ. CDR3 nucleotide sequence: TGCGCCAGCAGCTTGACAGTCGGCTATGGCTACACCTTC. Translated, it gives CASSLTVGYGYTF.

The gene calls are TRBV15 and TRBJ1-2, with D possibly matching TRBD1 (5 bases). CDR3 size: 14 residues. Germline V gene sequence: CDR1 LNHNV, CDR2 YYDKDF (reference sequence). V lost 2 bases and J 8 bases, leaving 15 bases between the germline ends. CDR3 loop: CATSRRNPTGGYTF. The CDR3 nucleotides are TGTGCCACCAGCAGACGAAATCCTACAGGAGGCTACACCTTC. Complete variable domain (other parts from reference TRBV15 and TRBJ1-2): DAMVIQNPRYQVTQFGKPVTLSCSQTLNHNVMYWYQQKSSQAPKLLFHYYDKDFNNEADTPDNFQSRRPNTSFCFLDIRSPGLGDTAMYLCATSRRNPTGGYTFGSGTRLTVV.

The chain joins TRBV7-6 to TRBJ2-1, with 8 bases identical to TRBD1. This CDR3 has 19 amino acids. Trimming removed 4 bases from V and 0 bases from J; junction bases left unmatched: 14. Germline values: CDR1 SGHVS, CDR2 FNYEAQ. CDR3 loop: CASSWDRSLPRSSYNEQFF. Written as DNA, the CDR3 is TGTGCCAGCAGCTGGGACAGGTCCCTTCCCCGTTCCTCCTACAATGAGCAGTTCTTC.

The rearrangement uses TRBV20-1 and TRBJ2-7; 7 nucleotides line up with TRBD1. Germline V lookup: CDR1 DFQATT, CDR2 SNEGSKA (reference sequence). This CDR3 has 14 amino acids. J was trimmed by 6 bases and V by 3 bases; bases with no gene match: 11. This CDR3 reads CSASIRQGVGEQYF. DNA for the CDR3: TGCAGTGCTAGTATACGACAGGGCGTAGGCGAGCAGTACTTC.